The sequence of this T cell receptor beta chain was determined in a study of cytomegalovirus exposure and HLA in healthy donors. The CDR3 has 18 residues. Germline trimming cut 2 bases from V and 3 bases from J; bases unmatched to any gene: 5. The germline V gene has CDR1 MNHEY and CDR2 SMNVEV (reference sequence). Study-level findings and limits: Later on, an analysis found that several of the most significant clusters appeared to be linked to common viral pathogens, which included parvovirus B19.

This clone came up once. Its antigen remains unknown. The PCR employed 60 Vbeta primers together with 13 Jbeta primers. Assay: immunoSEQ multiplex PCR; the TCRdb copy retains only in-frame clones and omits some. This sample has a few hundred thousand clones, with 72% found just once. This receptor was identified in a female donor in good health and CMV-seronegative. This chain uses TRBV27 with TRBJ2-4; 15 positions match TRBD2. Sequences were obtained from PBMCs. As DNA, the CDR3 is TGTGCCAGCAGTTTAACCGGACTAGCGGGAGGGAACAAAAACATTCAGTACTTC. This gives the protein CASSLTGLAGGNKNIQYF.